This TCR beta chain is from a study of regulatory T cells in long-lasting Graves disease. For this clonotype: Its matching antigen is unknown.

Through Arm-PCR of CDR3 regions and iRepertoire HTBI primers, TCR beta libraries were built. TCRdb ran MiXCR on the multiplex PCR reads and lists one entry per CDR3 protein. Of some 430,000 distinct CDR3 sequences in the sample, 20% to 25% were seen once. Germline loops: CDR1 SQVTM, CDR2 ANQGSEA. This CDR3 comprises 16 residues. V lost 3 bases and J lost 5; bases outside the gene matches: 10. Study observations and caveats: The study found TRBV28, TRBJ1-2 and TRBJ2-5 favored in persistent disease.

Time point of the sample: persistent/refractory GD, antithyroid drugs over 5 years with positive TRAb. Preparation of the TCR library used RNA extracted from PBMCs. Approximately 10-milliliter peripheral blood samples went into EDTA tubes. This material consisted of peripheral blood mononuclear cells (PBMCs), taken when the disease was refractory, from a patient treated with antithyroid drugs. The chain links TRBV29-1 to TRBJ2-2, with 9 bases lining up with TRBD2. The sequence was obtained from a female donor with Graves disease. CDR3 DNA sequence: TGCAGCGTTGAGTTAGCGGGAGAGGGTAGAACCGGGGAGCTGTTTTTT. Translating gives CSVELAGEGRTGELFF.